Each of the 7 T cell receptor beta chains below was sequenced from the same sample in a study of graft-versus-host responses after intestinal transplantation. The repertoire was sequenced with immunoSEQ multiplex PCR; TCRdb's copy has only in-frame clones and lacks some. In the table there are some 97,000 clones, roughly 87% of which are singletons. These receptors are not linked to any known antigen. Here the sequenced sample was unstimulated CD4+ T cells sorted from spleen or lymph node cells, taken before transplant. The receptors come from a human donor who was the organ donor for an intestinal transplant.

The rearrangement uses TRBV7-2 and TRBJ2-1; 8 bases map to TRBD2. Germline V gene data show CDR1 as SGHTA and CDR2 as FQGNSA. The trim removed 5 bases at V and 2 bases at J, leaving 8 bases unmatched. CDR3 length: 16 amino acids. Here the CDR3 reads CASSPYSGVTYNEQFF. DNA for the CDR3: TGTGCCAGCAGCCCCTATAGCGGGGTTACCTACAATGAGCAGTTCTTC.

The V call is TRBV29-1, the J call TRBJ2-3; D may be TRBD2 (7 bases). Germline V CDR1 and CDR2: SQVTM, ANQGSEA. The length of the CDR3 is 13 residues. The V gene lost 3 bases and the J gene lost 4 bases, with 11 bases spanning the gap. The CDR3 DNA reads as TGCAGCGTTGAGGGCGGGGGCTCAGATACGCAGTATTTT. Protein product: CSVEGGGSDTQYF.

The chain uses TRBV5-1 and TRBJ1-1; TRBD1 aligns across 10 bases. The CDR3 runs 18 residues. Trimming removed 1 base from V and 1 base from J; junction bases left unmatched: 10. The V gene's germline CDR1 is SGHRS and CDR2 YFSETQ. The DNA for the CDR3 is TGCGCCAGCAGCTTGCAGACAGGGGGCGCAGGGGGGAACACTGAAGCTTTCTTT. Encoded protein: CASSLQTGGAGGNTEAFF. The variable domain in full, with the rest retrieved from reference TRBV5-1 and TRBJ1-1, is KAGVTQTPRYLIKTRGQQVTLSCSPISGHRSVSWYQQTPGQGLQFLFEYFSETQRNKGNFPGRFSGRQFSNSRSEMNVSTLELGDSALYLCASSLQTGGAGGNTEAFFGQGTRLTVV.

This clone has only a few counts. The chain combines TRBV7-3 with TRBJ1-3; 9 bases are a match to TRBD1. Germline-derived CDR1 and CDR2 are SGHTA and FQGTGA. V lost 5 bases, J lost 4 bases, and 3 bases stayed unmatched. This CDR3 has 14 residues. The CDR3 sequence is CASSLTGGGNTIYF. The CDR3 DNA follows: TGTGCCAGCAGCCTCACAGGGGGCGGAAACACCATATATTTT.

The chain has TRBV11-2 and TRBJ2-5; D gene unclear. V shed 1 base and J shed 5 bases, with 11 bases lying between them. Germline CDR1 reads SGHAT; CDR2 reads FQNNGV. The CDR3 totals 14 residues. The CDR3 is CASSLVTSRETQYF. DNA of the CDR3: TGTGCCAGCAGCTTAGTGACAAGTAGGGAGACCCAGTACTTC.

The CDR3 nucleotides read TGTGCCATCAGTGAATATCAGGAAAGTACAGATACGCAGTATTTT. Its protein product is CAISEYQESTDTQYF. V usage is TRBV10-3 and J usage is TRBJ2-3; D is unclear. The CDR3 sequence is 15 residues long. V lost 3 bases and J 3 bases, leaving 13 bases between the germline ends. From germline, CDR1 is ENHRY and CDR2 SYGVKD.

This clone has a single count. Other DNA sequences in the sample encode the same CDR3. CDR3 sequence (DNA): TGTGCCAGCAGCCTTGAAGCGTACGAGCAGTACTTC. It yields the protein CASSLEAYEQYF. V and J are TRBV5-6 and TRBJ2-7; D unclear. V was cut by 4 bases and J by 4 bases, with 9 bases left in between. The CDR3 has 12 residues. Germline V gene lookup returns CDR1 SGHDT and CDR2 YYEEEE. Based on the CDR3 plus reference TRBV5-6 and TRBJ2-7, the full variable domain is DAGVTQSPTHLIKTRGQQVTLRCSPKSGHDTVSWYQQALGQGPQFIFQYYEEEERQRGNFPDRFSGHQFPNYSSELNVNALLLGDSALYLCASSLEAYEQYFGPGTRLTVT.